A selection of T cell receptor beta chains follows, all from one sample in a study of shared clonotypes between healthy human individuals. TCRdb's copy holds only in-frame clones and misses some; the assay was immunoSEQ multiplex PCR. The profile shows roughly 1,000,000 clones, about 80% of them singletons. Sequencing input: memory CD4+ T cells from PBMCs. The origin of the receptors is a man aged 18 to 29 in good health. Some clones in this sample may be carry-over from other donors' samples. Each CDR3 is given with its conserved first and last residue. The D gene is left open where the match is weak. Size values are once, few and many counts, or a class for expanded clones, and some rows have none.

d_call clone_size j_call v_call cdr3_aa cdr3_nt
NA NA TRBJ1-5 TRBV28 CASSLPGTSNQPQHF TGTGCCAGCAGTCTACCCGGGACATCAAATCAGCCCCAGCATTTT
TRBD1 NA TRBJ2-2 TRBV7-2 CASSYDREAGELFF TGTGCCAGCAGCTACGACAGGGAAGCCGGGGAGCTGTTTTTT
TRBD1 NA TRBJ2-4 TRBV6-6 CASSYEGQGLGNIQYF TGTGCCAGCAGTTACGAGGGACAGGGACTGGGAAACATTCAGTACTTC
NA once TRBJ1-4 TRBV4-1 CASRSATNEKLFF TGCGCCAGCAGGAGTGCAACTAATGAAAAACTGTTTTTT
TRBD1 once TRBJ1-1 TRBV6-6 CASRPGQGRTEAFF TGTGCCAGTCGCCCTGGACAGGGGCGGACTGAAGCTTTCTTT
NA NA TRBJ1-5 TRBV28 CASSSLHQPQHF TGTGCCAGCAGTTCCCTCCATCAGCCCCAGCATTTT
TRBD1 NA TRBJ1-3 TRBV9 CASSGGQSSGNTIYF TGTGCCAGCAGCGGGGGACAGAGCTCTGGAAACACCATATATTTT
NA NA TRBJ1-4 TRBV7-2 CASSLNFAAGEKLFF TGTGCCAGCAGCCTGAATTTTGCCGCGGGAGAAAAACTGTTTTTT
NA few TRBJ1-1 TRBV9 CASSVRDTEAFF TGTGCCAGCAGCGTAAGGGACACTGAAGCTTTCTTT
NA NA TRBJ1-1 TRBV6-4 CASSATGANTEAFF TGTGCCAGCAGTGCGACAGGAGCGAACACTGAAGCTTTCTTT
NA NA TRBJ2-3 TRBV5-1 CASSLAQGPDTQYF TGCGCCAGCAGCTTGGCGCAGGGCCCAGATACGCAGTATTTT
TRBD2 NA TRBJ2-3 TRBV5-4 CASSTPQRGNTDTQYF TGTGCCAGCAGCACGCCCCAGCGGGGAAACACAGATACGCAGTATTTT
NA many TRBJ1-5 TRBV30 CAWSIGTRNQPQHF TGTGCCTGGAGTATCGGGACGAGAAATCAGCCCCAGCATTTT
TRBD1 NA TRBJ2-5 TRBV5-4 CASSLAGGMDAETQYF TGTGCCAGCAGCTTGGCAGGGGGAATGGATGCTGAGACCCAGTACTTC
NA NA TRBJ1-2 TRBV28 CASSLSFSANYGYTF TGTGCCAGCAGTTTAAGTTTTAGCGCTAACTATGGCTACACCTTC
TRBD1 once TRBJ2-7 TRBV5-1 CASSWDSPYEQYF TGCGCCAGCAGTTGGGACAGCCCCTACGAGCAGTACTTC
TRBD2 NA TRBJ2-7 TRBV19 CASSGRLAGAVEQYF TGTGCCAGTAGTGGGAGACTAGCGGGAGCCGTCGAGCAGTACTTC
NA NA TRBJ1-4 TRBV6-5 CASSRTTAINEKLFF TGTGCCAGCAGTCGTACGACAGCCATTAATGAAAAACTGTTTTTT
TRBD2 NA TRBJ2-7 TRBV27 CASRNSGSGTYEQYF TGTGCCAGCCGAAATAGCGGGAGTGGAACCTACGAGCAGTACTTC
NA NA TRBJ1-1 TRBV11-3 CASSTRVNTEAFF TGTGCCAGCAGCACCCGGGTGAACACTGAAGCTTTCTTT
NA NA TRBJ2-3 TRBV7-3 CASSLSKDNTQYF TGTGCCAGCAGCTTATCTAAGGACAACACGCAGTATTTT
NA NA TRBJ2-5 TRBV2 CASSGDFKETQYF TGTGCCAGCAGTGGGGACTTTAAAGAGACCCAGTACTTC
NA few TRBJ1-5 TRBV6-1 CASSDQGLNQPQHF TGTGCCAGCAGTGATCAGGGCCTCAATCAGCCCCAGCATTTT
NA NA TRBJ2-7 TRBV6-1 CASSERAGTTYEQYF TGTGCCAGCAGTGAAAGGGCAGGGACCACTTACGAGCAGTACTTC
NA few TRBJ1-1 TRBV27 CASSLYGSTTEAFF TGTGCCAGCAGTTTATATGGCTCAACCACTGAAGCTTTCTTT
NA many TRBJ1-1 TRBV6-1 CATLNRGKTTEAFF TGTGCCACCCTTAATAGGGGCAAGACCACTGAAGCTTTCTTT
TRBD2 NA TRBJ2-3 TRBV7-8 CASSSGTSGGTDTQYF TGTGCCAGCAGCTCGGGGACTAGCGGGGGCACAGATACGCAGTATTTT
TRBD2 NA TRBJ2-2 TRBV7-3 CASSLQAGANTGELFF TGTGCCAGCAGCTTACAGGCGGGAGCGAACACCGGGGAGCTGTTTTTT
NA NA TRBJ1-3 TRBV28 CASSTHRVGNTIYF TGTGCCAGCAGTACTCACAGGGTTGGAAACACCATATATTTT
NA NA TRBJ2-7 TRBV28 CASSTPGTAVLEQYF TGTGCCAGCAGTACCCCCGGGACCGCAGTCCTCGAGCAGTACTTC
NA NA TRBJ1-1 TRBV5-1 CASSLGARDTEAFF TGCGCCAGCAGCTTGGGAGCCAGGGACACTGAAGCTTTCTTT
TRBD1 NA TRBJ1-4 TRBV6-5 CASSYTGTGKEKLFF TGTGCCAGCAGTTACACCGGGACAGGGAAGGAAAAACTGTTTTTT
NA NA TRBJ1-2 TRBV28 CASRPDSAGYTF TGTGCCAGCAGACCTGACAGTGCGGGCTACACCTTC
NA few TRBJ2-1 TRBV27 CASSLSLLMAEQFF TGTGCCAGCAGTTTATCCCTCCTAATGGCCGAGCAGTTCTTC
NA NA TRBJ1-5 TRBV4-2 CASSPRWQLNQPQHF TGTGCCAGCAGCCCCCGATGGCAGCTCAATCAGCCCCAGCATTTT
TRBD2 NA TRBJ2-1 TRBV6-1 CASELGLGVGHEQFF TGTGCCAGTGAATTGGGACTAGGGGTTGGGCATGAGCAGTTCTTC
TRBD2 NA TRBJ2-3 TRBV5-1 CATSSHAGVTDTQYF TGCGCCACCTCTAGTCACGCGGGAGTGACAGATACGCAGTATTTT
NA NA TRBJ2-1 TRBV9 CASTPTGIYNEQFF TGTGCCAGCACCCCGACAGGCATTTACAATGAGCAGTTCTTC
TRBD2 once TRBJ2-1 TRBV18 CASSPAGGYNEQFF TGTGCCAGCTCACCTGCGGGAGGGTACAATGAGCAGTTCTTC
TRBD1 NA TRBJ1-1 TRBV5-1 CASSVATGGTEAFF TGCGCCAGCAGCGTGGCGACAGGGGGCACTGAAGCTTTCTTT
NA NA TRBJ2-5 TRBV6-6 CARLGGREPGETQYF TGTGCCAGACTGGGTGGGAGAGAACCGGGAGAGACCCAGTACTTC
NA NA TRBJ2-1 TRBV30 CAWNGGSKNEQFF TGTGCCTGGAATGGGGGGAGTAAGAATGAGCAGTTCTTC
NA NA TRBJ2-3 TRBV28 CASRLRPFTDTQYF TGTGCCAGCAGGCTTAGACCTTTTACAGATACGCAGTATTTT
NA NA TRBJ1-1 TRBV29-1 CSVVRGGTEAFF TGCAGCGTGGTCCGGGGGGGCACTGAAGCTTTCTTT
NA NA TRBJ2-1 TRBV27 CASSPPIGLGNEQFF TGTGCCAGCAGTCCACCCATCGGATTGGGGAATGAGCAGTTCTTC
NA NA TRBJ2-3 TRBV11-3 CASSLTPGAGTDTQYF TGTGCCAGCAGCTTGACCCCAGGGGCAGGGACAGATACGCAGTATTTT
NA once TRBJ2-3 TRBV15 CATSRDLTASTDTQYF TGTGCCACCAGCAGAGATTTAACAGCCAGCACAGATACGCAGTATTTT
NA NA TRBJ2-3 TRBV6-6 CASSPRLTSADTQYF TGTGCCAGCAGTCCCCGACTGACGAGCGCAGATACGCAGTATTTT
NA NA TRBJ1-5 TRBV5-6 CASSLRVGGGQPQHF TGTGCCAGCAGCTTGAGGGTAGGGGGTGGTCAGCCCCAGCATTTT
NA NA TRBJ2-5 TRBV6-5 CASRTYRGGSETQYF TGTGCCAGCAGGACTTACAGGGGGGGGAGTGAGACCCAGTACTTC
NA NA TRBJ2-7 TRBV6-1 CASRLTQFSGYGQYF TGTGCCAGCAGGCTAACACAATTTTCGGGGTATGGGCAGTACTTC